The sequence of this TCR beta chain was determined in a study of Ad26.COV2.S vaccination and SARS-CoV-2 variants. On the study more broadly: Participant was drawn from the COV1001 Ad26.COV2.S trial arm. Study-level findings and limits: Vaccinees reportedly had broad spike-specific CD8+ and CD4+ T cell responses. Those who received the vaccine showed greater spike-specific TCR breadth than those given placebo.

Sequencing used immunoSEQ multiplex PCR; TCRdb keeps in-frame clones, though not all of them. Found here are fewer than 400,000 clones, around four fifths of them singletons; the top ten hold 2.1%. Treatment in this sample: some 19 received Ad26.COV2.S at low or high dose, single or two shots; several received placebo; per-sample allocation not given. Day 63 after the first injection of vaccine or placebo was the sampling time. This clone occurred once. The antigen is not known. Sequencing used peripheral blood, obtained in a trial of Ad26.COV2.S vaccine versus placebo. The clonotype originates from a person aged 18-65 years who received the Ad26.COV2.S COVID-19 vaccine or a placebo.

CDR3 sequence reads: CASSYGRVGEQFF. DNA for the CDR3: TGTGCCAGTAGTTACGGCAGGGTCGGTGAGCAGTTCTTC. The J gene is TRBJ2-1, the V gene TRBV19; maybe TRBD1 (5 bases). Trimming shortened V by 5 bases and J by 9 bases, and 14 bases separated the two germline ends. CDR3 length: 13 amino acids. Looked up from germline, CDR1 is LNHDA and CDR2 is SQIVND (reference sequence).